This T cell receptor beta chain emerged from a study of CD8 T cells in ankylosing spondylitis. Study-level findings and limits: As reported, disease-linked clones showed significant enrichment in matched ankylosing spondylitis synovial fluid. Prior literature has documented some motif variants in synovial fluid and blood from reactive arthritis. Typical of ankylosing spondylitis blood, it appeared, was a TCR beta motif of seven to nine highly homologous variants.

Quantitative 5'-RACE with molecular barcodes produced the TCR beta libraries. TCRdb re-called the 5' RACE reads through MiXCR, storing one row per CDR3 protein. This sample has fewer than 200,000 distinct CDR3 sequences; roughly 18% occur once, and the top ten carry roughly 4.5%. In its sample, this clonotype was seen many times. The antigen is not known. The sample consisted of blood, either unsorted or a sorted T cell fraction (not recorded which). This TCR was recovered from a male donor aged 10-35 years with ankylosing spondylitis or in good health (not recorded which).

CDR3 protein: CAIAGQRFTDTQYF. The CDR3 DNA is TGTGCCATTGCGGGACAACGTTTCACAGATACGCAGTATTTT. The V and J genes are TRBV2 and TRBJ2-3; D is tentatively TRBD1 or TRBD2 (6 bases each). The CDR3 sequence is 14 residues long. The germline V and J ends were trimmed by 10 bases and 2 bases, with 16 bases remaining between them. Germline assignment: CDR1 SNHLY and CDR2 FYNNEI.